This T cell receptor beta chain was captured in a study of cytomegalovirus exposure and HLA in healthy donors. V shed 4 bases, J shed 0 bases, and the junction held 12 bases outside the gene matches. Germline V CDR1 and CDR2: SGHNT, YYREEE (reference sequence). The CDR3 consists of 17 residues. As for this clone: Its antigen is not known.

Study-level findings and limits: Follow-up analysis found HLA locus-dependent TCR association rates, highest for DRB1 and lowest for HLA-C. Later work associated around 18,000 TCR beta sequences with HLA alleles at 0.05 false discovery rate. A few CMV-associated chains were confirmed in vitro to be specific for CMV antigens.

The PCR employed 60 Vbeta primers together with 13 Jbeta primers. Repertoires were generated with immunoSEQ multiplex PCR, while TCRdb's copy carries only in-frame clones and drops some. Of about 100,000 clones in the sample, 76% were seen once. The sample taken for sequencing was PBMCs. The receptor's source is a woman aged 45-60 years in good health and CMV-seropositive. This chain joins TRBV5-4 and TRBJ2-7, with TRBD1 matching over 8 bases. The CDR3 DNA sequence: TGTGCCAGCAGCCCGGGACAGGACTTTATCAGCTCCTACGAGCAGTACTTC. Protein sequence: CASSPGQDFISSYEQYF.